Listed here are 18 T cell receptor beta chains from one sample, sequenced in a study of PD-L1 blockade in urothelial cancer (dated 2017 in TCRdb). The library was built by means of the immunoSEQ multiplex PCR assay. TCRdb stores this immuneACCESS table with in-frame sequences only. Part of the clones is absent; in the studies checked, under half of the shortfall reflects unresolved V genes, and no reason is known for the rest. The sample table lists some 120,000 clones, roughly 91% of them with a count of one. The ten largest clones add up to about 1.8% of the sample. Explained via the paper, the time point label denotes: peripheral blood 6 weeks after treatment start. Sequences were derived from PBMCs, sampled around atezolizumab (anti-PD-L1) treatment. These receptors all stem from a man in his 60s with urothelial cancer.

V gene TRBV5-4 combines with J gene TRBJ2-1, with D unclear. The CDR3 is made up of 14 amino acids. V shed 6 bases and J shed 7 bases, with 17 bases lying between them. Germline CDR1 is SGHNT and CDR2 is YYREEE (reference sequence). The chain's CDR3 is CASTLTASGNEQFF. CDR3 DNA: TGTGCCAGCACCCTCACGGCTTCAGGAAATGAGCAGTTCTTC.

This chain links TRBV15 with TRBJ1-2; D remains ambiguous. The CDR3 runs to 16 residues. The V and J ends lost 4 bases and 4 bases respectively, with 19 bases between them. Germline V CDR1 and CDR2: LNHNV, YYDKDF (reference sequence). CDR3 residues: CATSIEFGPGGYGYTF. The CDR3 nucleotides read TGTGCCACCAGCATTGAGTTTGGGCCAGGAGGCTATGGCTACACCTTC.

The rearrangement joins TRBV28 to TRBJ2-7, with TRBD2 matching over 12 bases. The CDR3 length is 15 residues. V gave up 5 bases and J gave up 6 bases; unmatched junction bases: 8. The germline CDR1 and CDR2 sequences are MDHEN and SYDVKM. Here the CDR3 reads CASSLRTSGIFEQYF. The CDR3 DNA sequence: TGTGCCAGCAGTCTCCGGACTAGCGGGATTTTCGAGCAGTACTTC.

This clone was counted once. V usage is TRBV6-1 and J usage is TRBJ1-1, with D possibly TRBD1 on 6 matching bases. The CDR3 is 13 amino acids. Germline V gene data show CDR1 as MNHNS and CDR2 as SASEGT. Trimming cost V 8 bases and J 0 bases, with 10 bases left between them. CDR3 sequence (DNA): TGTGCCAGCTCGCGGACAGTGAACACTGAAGCTTTCTTT. Its translation is CASSRTVNTEAFF.

This clone appeared a single time. V usage is TRBV9 and J usage is TRBJ2-5; 9 positions agree with TRBD2. After removal of 4 bases from V and 3 bases from J, the junction contained 4 bases not matched to a gene. The germline V gene encodes CDR1 SGDLS and CDR2 YYNGEE. The CDR3 covers 14 residues. CDR3 sequence (DNA): TGTGCCAGCAGCCTAGCGGGGTCGGAAGAGACCCAGTACTTC. Protein: CASSLAGSEETQYF.

The rearrangement uses TRBV19 and TRBJ2-7, with 10 bases matching TRBD1. With V trimmed by 5 bases and J by 5 bases, 6 bases remained unmatched. Per the germline V gene, CDR1 is LNHDA and CDR2 is SQIVND (reference sequence). This CDR3 spans 14 amino acids. The CDR3, as DNA: TGTGCCAGTAGTGCCGGGACAGGGGCCCACGAGCAGTACTTC. As protein: CASSAGTGAHEQYF.

J is TRBJ2-3 and V is TRBV2, with D perhaps matching TRBD2 (6 bases). The ends were cut back, 4 bases at V and 8 bases at J, with 19 bases in the middle. The CDR3 loop spans 15 amino acids. Germline CDR1 reads SNHLY; CDR2 reads FYNNEI. The CDR3 region has the DNA TGTGCCAGCAGTGGATTGGCGGGATCATCGGTTACGCAGTATTTT. This encodes CASSGLAGSSVTQYF.

The chain recombines TRBV5-4 with TRBJ2-7; 9 nucleotides match TRBD2. Germline V gene sequence: CDR1 SGHNT, CDR2 YYREEE (reference sequence). J gave up 5 bases and V 6 bases, and 6 bases lay outside the gene matches. There are 13 residues in the CDR3. Here the CDR3 DNA reads TGTGCCAGCACCTTAGCGGGAGTTCACGAGCAGTACTTC. This encodes CASTLAGVHEQYF.

The chain is built from TRBV2 and TRBJ2-1; a possible D gene is TRBD2 (5 bases). The CDR3 runs 13 residues. Germline assignment: CDR1 SNHLY and CDR2 FYNNEI. The V and J ends lost 5 bases and 7 bases respectively, with 12 bases between them. This CDR3 reads CASSSGPGNEQFF. The DNA of the CDR3 is TGTGCCAGCAGTTCCGGGCCGGGGAATGAGCAGTTCTTC.

The genes are TRBV29-1 and TRBJ2-7; 14 bases are shared with TRBD2. The J segment lost 6 bases and the V segment lost 4 bases, leaving 2 bases of the junction unmatched. The CDR3 runs to 13 residues. The V gene's germline CDR1 is SQVTM and CDR2 ANQGSEA. The DNA for the CDR3 is TGCAGCGTTGGACTAGCGGGAGGGCTCGAGCAGTACTTC. Protein: CSVGLAGGLEQYF.

CDR3 residues: CAISESPAAGGSTDTQYF. The CDR3 nucleotides read TGTGCCATCAGTGAGTCCCCAGCTGCGGGGGGTTCGACAGATACGCAGTATTTT. The chain joins TRBV10-3 to TRBJ2-3; 8 nucleotides match TRBD2. The CDR3 spans 18 residues. Germline V gives CDR1 ENHRY, CDR2 SYGVKD. V lost 0 bases, J lost 3 bases, and 11 bases stayed unmatched.

This chain joins TRBV27 and TRBJ2-7; weak D call: TRBD2 (6 bases). The V end was cut by 5 bases, the J end by 3 bases, with 20 bases between. The CDR3 has 16 residues. Per germline, CDR1 MNHEY and CDR2 SMNVEV (reference sequence). The CDR3 loop is CASSPGLSSVRYEQYF. CDR3 nucleotides: TGTGCCAGCAGTCCCGGTTTGTCTAGCGTACGCTACGAGCAGTACTTC.

This rearrangement joins TRBV19 to TRBJ1-6; possible D gene TRBD1, 5 bases. The CDR3 totals 12 residues. V was cut by 4 bases and J by 10 bases, with 8 bases left in between. CDR1 is LNHDA and CDR2 is SQIVND in the germline V gene (reference sequence). CDR3 sequence: CASSRGHSPLHF. The CDR3 DNA reads TGTGCCAGTAGTAGGGGCCACTCACCCCTCCACTTT.

This chain links TRBV30 with TRBJ1-4; D is uncertain. CDR1 is GTSNPN, CDR2 SVGIG, per germline (reference sequence). The CDR3 has 15 residues. V lost 0 bases, J lost 0 bases, and 8 bases lay in between. The CDR3, as DNA: TGTGCCTGGAGTGTAGGCACAGCAACTAATGAAAAACTGTTTTTT. Translated: CAWSVGTATNEKLFF.

The chain links TRBV15 to TRBJ1-1, with TRBD1 as a possible D gene (5 bases). Between the trimmed V and J ends, which lost 8 bases and 3 bases, there was a span of 16 bases. There are 14 residues in the CDR3. Looked up from germline, CDR1 is LNHNV and CDR2 is YYDKDF (reference sequence). In DNA, the CDR3 is TGTGCCACCCAGGAGAACACGGGGGACACTGAAGCTTTCTTT. Amino acid sequence: CATQENTGDTEAFF.

Turning to this clone: At one end, the junction sequence differs from germline, possibly due to a read error. V is TRBV19 and J is TRBJ1-1; TRBD1 matches 8 bases. This CDR3 contains 13 residues. Looked up from germline, CDR1 is LNHDA and CDR2 is SQIVND (reference sequence). CDR3 loop: CASSVDRGTEAFF. CDR3 bases: TGTGCCAGTAGTGTAGACAGGGGAACTGAAGCTTTCTTT. The entire variable domain, with the rest obtained from reference TRBV19 and TRBJ1-1, is as follows: DGGITQSPKYLFRKEGQNVTLSCEQNLNHDAMYWYRQDPGQGLRLIYYSQIVNDFQKGDIAEGYSVSREKKESFPLTVTSAQKNPTAFYLCASSVDRGTEAFFGQGTRLTVV.

The V gene is TRBV14, the J gene TRBJ1-3; TRBD1 is a possible D gene (5 bases). The germline gives CDR1 SGHDN, CDR2 FVKESK. V lost 6 bases and J lost 10, with 13 bases in between. The CDR3 contains 12 residues. CDR3 nucleotides: TGTGCCAGCAGTCTAACCGGGGGAACCATATATTTT. Translated: CASSLTGGTIYF.

The chain couples TRBV13 to TRBJ2-3; D remains unclear. V was shortened by 5 bases and J by 1 base, with 7 bases between the two germline ends. This CDR3 spans 13 amino acids. Per the germline V gene, CDR1 is PRHDT and CDR2 is FYEKMQ (reference sequence). The CDR3 DNA sequence: TGTGCCAGCAGCCTGGGCGGCACAGATACGCAGTATTTT. It is translated as CASSLGGTDTQYF.